The next 7 T cell receptor beta chains were all read from a single sample in a study of T cell responses to AZD1222 COVID-19 vaccine. The repertoire was sequenced with immunoSEQ multiplex PCR; TCRdb's copy has only in-frame clones and lacks some. The data contain 150,000 to 200,000 clones, approximately 92% of them singletons. Sequences were derived from peripheral blood, sampled on day 0 of AZD1222 vaccination. These receptors came from an adult in good health.

The rearrangement joins TRBV11-2 to TRBJ2-2; D is ambiguous. This CDR3 contains 15 residues. With 4 bases removed from V and 0 bases from J, the gap between germline ends came to 9 bases. Per the germline V gene, CDR1 is SGHAT and CDR2 is FQNNGV. The CDR3: CASSWPRANTGELFF. In DNA, the CDR3 is TGTGCCAGCAGCTGGCCCCGGGCGAACACCGGGGAGCTGTTTTTT.

This clone came up a few times. This CDR3 reads CASSLGSSAEQYF. The CDR3, as DNA: TGTGCCAGCAGTTTAGGTAGTTCGGCCGAGCAGTACTTC. The chain recombines TRBV27 with TRBJ2-7; no firm D call. This CDR3 contains 13 residues. Germline loops: CDR1 MNHEY, CDR2 SMNVEV (reference sequence). Between the trimmed V and J ends, which lost 2 bases and 6 bases, there was a span of 11 bases.

This chain connects TRBV10-2 to TRBJ2-1; 14 nucleotides agree with TRBD2. The J segment lost 8 bases and the V segment lost 7 bases, leaving 4 bases of the junction unmatched. Germline V gene sequence: CDR1 WSHSY, CDR2 SAAADI. The CDR3 is 14 amino acids. This chain's CDR3 is CASTGTSGSYEQFF. CDR3 sequence (DNA): TGCGCCAGCACCGGGACTAGCGGGAGCTATGAGCAGTTCTTC.

The chain links TRBV3-1 (or the pseudogene TRBV3-2) to TRBJ2-5; 10 bases are shared with TRBD2. Germline values: CDR1 LGHDT, CDR2 YNNKEL (reference sequence). The CDR3 consists of 14 residues. Trimming cost V 4 bases and J 5 bases; bases outside gene matches: 4. CDR3 amino acids: CASSPGLAFETQYF. CDR3 coding DNA: TGTGCCAGCAGCCCGGGACTAGCGTTCGAGACCCAGTACTTC.

This clone was recorded only once. The V and J genes are TRBV12-5 and TRBJ1-1; D is undetermined. Germline CDR1 reads LGHNT; CDR2 reads FRNRAP. The CDR3 totals 13 residues. With 1 base removed from V and 8 bases from J, the gap between germline ends came to 11 bases. The CDR3 sequence: CASGLEEEQEAFF. CDR3 DNA: TGTGCTAGTGGTTTGGAGGAAGAACAGGAAGCTTTCTTT.

This rearrangement joins TRBV24-1 to TRBJ2-1; perhaps D is TRBD1 or TRBD2 (5 bases each). Germline CDR1 reads KGHDR; CDR2 reads SFDVKD. This CDR3 region has 13 residues. Trimming shortened V by 8 bases and J by 0 bases, and 7 bases separated the two germline ends. CDR3 nucleotide sequence: TGTGCCACCACAGGGAGCTCCTACAATGAGCAGTTCTTC. Translated, it gives CATTGSSYNEQFF.

The chain carries TRBV2 and TRBJ1-2; no firm D call. CDR1 and CDR2 (germline): SNHLY, FYNNEI. Trimming took off 8 bases at V and 7 bases at J, with 20 bases between the two ends. The CDR3 length is 14 residues. CDR3 nucleotide sequence: TGTGCCAGCGCCCCCGGCCCCGGAGGTGGTGGCTACACCTTC. Amino acids: CASAPGPGGGGYTF.